These 25 T cell receptor beta chains were sequenced from one sample in a study of cytomegalovirus exposure and HLA in healthy donors. The PCR contained 60 Vbeta and 13 Jbeta primers. Generated by immunoSEQ multiplex PCR, the TCRdb table keeps only in-frame clones and is missing some. The top ten clones hold around 10% of a sample with about 160,000 clones, approximately 80% of them seen once. The sample consisted of PBMCs. The receptors derive from a man aged 50 to 59 in good health and CMV-seropositive.

V is TRBV28 and J is TRBJ1-6, with 10 bases lining up with TRBD1. CDR1 is MDHEN, CDR2 SYDVKM, per germline. The CDR3 consists of 15 residues. V was pared by 5 bases and J by 9 bases, with 7 bases of the junction left unmatched. The CDR3 DNA sequence: TGTGCCAGCAGTGAAAGACAGGGGGCGGTTTCACCCCTCCACTTT. Protein sequence: CASSERQGAVSPLHF.

This clone was picked up one time. The chain combines TRBV19 with TRBJ2-1; D is unresolved. The V gene's germline CDR1 is LNHDA and CDR2 SQIVND (reference sequence). V was pared by 7 bases and J by 5 bases, with 9 bases between. This CDR3 has 12 residues. The chain's CDR3 is CASKPTNNEQFF. The CDR3 bases are TGTGCCAGTAAACCAACTAACAATGAGCAGTTCTTC.

The chain has TRBV19 and TRBJ1-5; unclear D gene. V was shortened by 8 bases and J by 6 bases, with 11 bases between the two germline ends. CDR1 and CDR2 from the germline V gene are LNHDA and SQIVND (reference sequence). This CDR3 comprises 12 residues. CDR3 bases: TGTGCCAGTGTGGAGGCGGGTCAGCCCCAGCATTTT. Protein product: CASVEAGQPQHF.

Only a few counts were recorded for this clone. J is TRBJ1-1 and V is TRBV10-3; TRBD1 matches 10 bases. Per germline, CDR1 ENHRY and CDR2 SYGVKD. The length of the CDR3 is 16 residues. With 6 bases clipped from V and 7 bases from J, the junction kept 14 bases outside the gene matches. The CDR3 reads CAISRRPGQGNDEAFF. As DNA, the CDR3 is TGTGCCATCAGCCGAAGACCGGGACAGGGGAATGATGAAGCTTTCTTT.

The rearrangement joins TRBV9 to TRBJ1-2; 7 positions match TRBD1. Germline V gene sequence: CDR1 SGDLS, CDR2 YYNGEE. The CDR3 runs to 15 residues. V was clipped by 3 bases and J by 0 bases; unmatched bases: 5. The CDR3 coding sequence is TGTGCCAGCAGCGACCGGGACAGTACTAACTATGGCTACACCTTC. Translating gives CASSDRDSTNYGYTF.

This rearrangement joins TRBV7-2 to TRBJ2-7, with no clear D. The ends were cut back, 5 bases at V and 1 base at J, with 15 bases in the middle. Per germline, CDR1 SGHTA and CDR2 FQGNSA. The CDR3 length is 15 residues. CDR3 bases: TGTGCCAGCAGCCCCCAACTCGTCGGTTCCTACGAGCAGTACTTC. Amino acids: CASSPQLVGSYEQYF.

The V call is TRBV15, the J call TRBJ2-5; 8 bases are shared with TRBD1. There are 15 residues in the CDR3. Unmatched junction bases numbered 8, after V lost 3 bases and J lost 5 bases. Per germline, CDR1 LNHNV and CDR2 YYDKDF (reference sequence). CDR3 loop: CATSRLQGAWETQYF. In DNA, the CDR3 is TGTGCCACCAGCAGGCTTCAGGGGGCTTGGGAGACCCAGTACTTC.

The V and J genes are TRBV6-5 and TRBJ1-1; D remains unclear. CDR1 and CDR2 (germline): MNHEY, SVGAGI. V was shortened by 4 bases and J by 1 base, with 10 bases between the two germline ends. This CDR3 comprises 14 residues. The CDR3 nucleotides read TGTGCCAGCAGTTTGGGAGGTGAGAACACTGAAGCTTTCTTT. Amino acid sequence: CASSLGGENTEAFF.

The J gene is TRBJ2-5, the V gene TRBV13, with unresolved D. Trimming cost V 3 bases and J 2 bases, with 10 bases left between them. This CDR3 has 14 amino acids. CDR1 PRHDT and CDR2 FYEKMQ come from the germline V gene (reference sequence). The CDR3 loop reads CASSFGSRQETQYF. The CDR3 DNA reads as TGTGCCAGCAGCTTTGGGTCTAGACAAGAGACCCAGTACTTC. Combining the CDR3 with reference TRBV13 and TRBJ2-5 gives the whole variable domain AAGVIQSPRHLIKEKRETATLKCYPIPRHDTVYWYQQGPGQDPQFLISFYEKMQSDKGSIPDRFSAQQFSDYHSELNMSSLELGDSALYFCASSFGSRQETQYFGPGTRLLVL.

The chain links TRBV4-2 to TRBJ2-1; 9 bases match TRBD2. The CDR3 runs to 17 residues. J gave up 3 bases and V 1 base, and 7 bases lay outside the gene matches. The germline gives CDR1 LGHNA, CDR2 YNFKEQ. The CDR3 coding sequence is TGTGCCAGCAGCCAAGGAAGAGCGGGAGGCCACTACAATGAGCAGTTCTTC. Translation gives CASSQGRAGGHYNEQFF.

This clone was detected a few times. V gene TRBV5-8 combines with J gene TRBJ2-2; 10 bases are shared with TRBD2. CDR3 size: 14 residues. Germline lookup yields CDR1 SGHTS and CDR2 YDEGEE. V shed 5 bases, J shed 5 bases, and the junction held 3 bases outside the gene matches. This CDR3 is CASRLAGLTGELFF. The CDR3 DNA follows: TGTGCCAGCAGACTAGCGGGACTGACCGGGGAGCTGTTTTTT.

The chain carries TRBV6-1 and TRBJ1-5; weak D call: TRBD1 (5 bases). The CDR3 spans 15 residues. Germline lookup yields CDR1 MNHNS and CDR2 SASEGT. Trimming shortened V by 1 base and J by 5 bases, and 12 bases separated the two germline ends. CDR3 in DNA: TGTGCCAGCAGTGAAGTCAAGGGGCTGGATCAGCCCCAGCATTTT. Protein product: CASSEVKGLDQPQHF.

The rearrangement links TRBV7-2 to TRBJ2-3, with 12 bases identical to TRBD2. There are 15 residues in the CDR3. Germline CDR1 is SGHTA and CDR2 is FQGNSA. After removal of 4 bases from V and 1 base from J, the junction contained 0 bases not matched to a gene. The CDR3 nucleotides read TGTGCCAGCAGCTGGACTAGCGGGGGCACAGATACGCAGTATTTT. Translated, it gives CASSWTSGGTDTQYF.

The chain joins TRBV18 to TRBJ2-2; D is undetermined. Germline CDR1 and CDR2: KGHSH and LQKENI. This CDR3 spans 14 amino acids. V lost 3 bases and J 2 bases, leaving 7 bases between the germline ends. As DNA, the CDR3 is TGTGCCAGCTCACCCTCGTCTAACACCGGGGAGCTGTTTTTT. This gives the protein CASSPSSNTGELFF.

Concerning this clone itself: One junction end disagrees with the germline gene, perhaps due to a read error. The chain uses TRBV6-1 and TRBJ2-7, with 9 bases aligning to TRBD1. Germline V gives CDR1 MNHNS, CDR2 SASEGT. The CDR3 length is 14 residues. The CDR3 coding sequence is TGTGCCGGCAGTGAGGGGACAGGGTACTACGAGCAGTACTTC. Protein: CAGSEGTGYYEQYF.

The chain has TRBV7-2 and TRBJ1-1, with a tentative D call TRBD1 (6 bases). Germline-derived CDR1 and CDR2 are SGHTA and FQGNSA. CDR3 size: 15 residues. The V and J ends lost 3 bases and 1 base respectively, with 12 bases between them. This CDR3 reads CASSFVGQPNTEAFF. The CDR3 nucleotides read TGTGCCAGCAGCTTCGTAGGACAGCCGAACACTGAAGCTTTCTTT.

CDR3 protein: CASSVASGAYNEQFF. For the CDR3, the DNA is TGTGCCAGCAGCGTAGCCTCAGGTGCATACAATGAGCAGTTCTTC. The chain carries TRBV9 and TRBJ2-1; D gene unclear. The V gene lost 0 bases and the J gene lost 4 bases, with 11 bases spanning the gap. Germline lookup yields CDR1 SGDLS and CDR2 YYNGEE. The CDR3 loop spans 15 amino acids.

This chain links TRBV28 with TRBJ2-1, with 7 bases that match TRBD2. There are 16 residues in the CDR3. Trimming took 6 bases from V and 12 from J; bases not matched to a gene: 20. Germline loops: CDR1 MDHEN, CDR2 SYDVKM. DNA of the CDR3: TGTGCCAGCAGCTCACGGAGGACAAGACTAGCCTCTGTGCAGTTCTTC. Translating it yields CASSSRRTRLASVQFF.

This clone showed up just a few times. The rearrangement links TRBV5-4 to TRBJ2-3; TRBD1 is a possible D gene (6 bases). V lost 4 bases and J lost 4, with 13 bases in between. Per the germline V gene, CDR1 is SGHNT and CDR2 is YYREEE (reference sequence). The length of the CDR3 is 14 residues. The CDR3 protein is CASSPAGGPDTQYF. The CDR3 nucleotides read TGTGCCAGCAGCCCGGCTGGGGGCCCAGATACGCAGTATTTT.

The gene calls are TRBV5-5 and TRBJ2-5; 7 bases are a match to TRBD2. Judging by the DNA end, TRBJ2-7 fits better; the J call may be wrong. From germline, CDR1 is SGHKS and CDR2 YYEKEE (reference sequence). The CDR3 runs to 15 residues. The CDR3 DNA is TGTGCCAGCAGCTTGGAATGGGGGAGGGGCTACGAGCAGTACTTC. Translation: CASSLEWGRGYEQYF.

This clone was seen a handful of times. The chain has TRBV30 and TRBJ1-1; perhaps TRBD1 as D (5 bases). The CDR3 runs to 12 residues. Deletions cut 5 bases from V and 5 bases from J, with 12 bases between. The V gene's germline CDR1 is GTSNPN and CDR2 SVGIG (reference sequence). CDR3 region: CAWSWGGTEAFF. CDR3 DNA sequence: TGTGCCTGGTCTTGGGGGGGGACTGAAGCTTTCTTT.

This sequence joins TRBV2 and TRBJ2-2, with TRBD2 identical over 13 bases. This CDR3 has 15 amino acids. Germline V gives CDR1 SNHLY, CDR2 FYNNEI. V lost 7 bases and J lost 6; bases outside the gene matches: 5. For the CDR3, the DNA is TGTGCCAGCAATGGACTAGCGGGAGTACCCGGGGAGCTGTTTTTT. Translation gives CASNGLAGVPGELFF.

The J gene is TRBJ2-7, the V gene TRBV5-1; tentatively, D is TRBD1 (5 bases). Looked up from germline, CDR1 is SGHRS and CDR2 is YFSETQ. The CDR3 has 15 amino acids. Trimming shortened V by 0 bases and J by 2 bases, and 12 bases separated the two germline ends. The DNA of the CDR3 is TGCGCCAGCAGCTTGGTAGGAGACAGCACCTACGAGCAGTACTTC. Amino acid sequence: CASSLVGDSTYEQYF.

A few counts support this clone. The chain joins TRBV19 to TRBJ1-4, with 8 bases matching TRBD1. The CDR3 extends over 15 amino acids. J lost 5 bases, V lost 6 bases, and 8 bases had no gene match. CDR1 and CDR2 from the germline V gene are LNHDA and SQIVND (reference sequence). The CDR3 protein is CASRLGTGGNEKLFF. The CDR3 region has the DNA TGTGCCAGTAGATTGGGGACAGGCGGAAATGAAAAACTGTTTTTT. Full variable domain (missing parts from reference TRBV19 and TRBJ1-4): DGGITQSPKYLFRKEGQNVTLSCEQNLNHDAMYWYRQDPGQGLRLIYYSQIVNDFQKGDIAEGYSVSREKKESFPLTVTSAQKNPTAFYLCASRLGTGGNEKLFFGSGTQLSVL.

J is TRBJ2-3 and V is TRBV5-1, with D perhaps matching TRBD1 (6 bases). The germline V and J ends were trimmed by 2 bases and 4 bases, with 14 bases remaining between them. The germline V gene encodes CDR1 SGHRS and CDR2 YFSETQ. This CDR3 has 15 amino acids. The CDR3 is CASSLTGFAADTQYF. CDR3 DNA sequence: TGCGCCAGCAGCTTAACAGGGTTTGCCGCAGATACGCAGTATTTT.